The clone carrying this TCR beta chain was observed once. Assay used: immunoSEQ multiplex PCR; TCRdb lists only in-frame clones, some missing. The table has fewer than 2,000 clones, 35% to 45% seen once; the top ten hold around 9.1%. These data originate in a study of T cells in localized non-small cell lung cancer. V trimming: 6 bases; J trimming: 4 bases; junction bases outside the gene matches: 12. The germline V gene has CDR1 LNHDA and CDR2 SQIVND (reference sequence). CDR3 length: 16 residues. The chain combines TRBV19 with TRBJ1-1, with 9 bases lining up with TRBD1. The sequencing used lung tumor tissue, collected before any cancer treatment. The sequence came from a woman aged 35-75 years with stage I lung adenocarcinoma. CDR3 residues: CASRNTGQGGGTEAFF. In nucleotides, the CDR3 is TGTGCCAGTAGAAATACGGGACAGGGAGGAGGCACTGAAGCTTTCTTT. Complete variable domain (other parts from reference TRBV19 and TRBJ1-1): DGGITQSPKYLFRKEGQNVTLSCEQNLNHDAMYWYRQDPGQGLRLIYYSQIVNDFQKGDIAEGYSVSREKKESFPLTVTSAQKNPTAFYLCASRNTGQGGGTEAFFGQGTRLTVV.